Listed below are T cell receptor beta chains from one sample, sequenced in a study of cytomegalovirus exposure and HLA in healthy donors. The method was immunoSEQ multiplex PCR; TCRdb's version includes in-frame clones alone and lacks a portion of them. The table shows fewer than 200,000 clones, with 75% to 90% occurring only once. Sequenced: PBMCs. All receptors come from a young man in good health and CMV-seronegative. Both conserved end residues are part of each CDR3. Each record gives: J gene, CDR3 length, V gene, D gene, clone size, CDR3 protein, CDR3 DNA. D genes are given only for firm matches. The listing skips clone size in some rows; elsewhere it reads once, few, many or a size class.

TRBJ2-5 15 TRBV6-5 - - CASSRQGFSQETQYF TGTGCCAGCAGTCGGCAGGGGTTTTCGCAAGAGACCCAGTACTTC
TRBJ2-3 14 TRBV27 TRBD1 - CASSFGQGQDTQYF TGTGCCAGCAGTTTCGGACAGGGACAAGATACGCAGTATTTT
TRBJ2-3 11 TRBV30 - once CAWSSQNTQYF TGTGCCTGGAGTTCTCAGAATACGCAGTATTTT
TRBJ1-1 16 TRBV5-1 - - CASSLVGDTLNTEAFF TGCGCCAGCAGCTTGGTCGGTGACACTTTGAACACTGAAGCTTTCTTT
TRBJ1-1 11 TRBV7-2 - - CASSPDTEAFF TGTGCCAGCAGCCCCGACACTGAAGCTTTCTTT
TRBJ1-2 14 TRBV6-5 - once CASSTTGGAYGYTF TGTGCCAGCAGCACCACTGGGGGGGCCTATGGCTACACCTTC
TRBJ2-1 16 TRBV6-5 - - CASSYSIGVGGNEQFF TGTGCCAGCAGTTACTCGATAGGGGTTGGTGGGAATGAGCAGTTCTTC
TRBJ2-7 16 TRBV19 - - CASTRSWTGSSYEQYF TGTGCCAGCACTCGCTCTTGGACTGGGAGCTCCTACGAGCAGTACTTC
TRBJ1-3 16 TRBV7-9 - - CSSSLRGGLTGNTIYF TGTTCCAGCAGCTTAAGGGGAGGGCTAACTGGAAACACCATATATTTT
TRBJ2-1 14 TRBV28 TRBD2 - CASSGLAEYNEQFF TGTGCCAGCAGCGGACTAGCGGAATACAATGAGCAGTTCTTC
TRBJ2-5 15 TRBV7-9 TRBD1 - CSSSPRGTGEETQYF TGTTCCAGCAGCCCCCGCGGGACAGGTGAAGAGACCCAGTACTTC
TRBJ1-1 11 TRBV19 - - CASRRQPEAFF TGTGCCAGTAGGCGACAACCTGAAGCTTTCTTT